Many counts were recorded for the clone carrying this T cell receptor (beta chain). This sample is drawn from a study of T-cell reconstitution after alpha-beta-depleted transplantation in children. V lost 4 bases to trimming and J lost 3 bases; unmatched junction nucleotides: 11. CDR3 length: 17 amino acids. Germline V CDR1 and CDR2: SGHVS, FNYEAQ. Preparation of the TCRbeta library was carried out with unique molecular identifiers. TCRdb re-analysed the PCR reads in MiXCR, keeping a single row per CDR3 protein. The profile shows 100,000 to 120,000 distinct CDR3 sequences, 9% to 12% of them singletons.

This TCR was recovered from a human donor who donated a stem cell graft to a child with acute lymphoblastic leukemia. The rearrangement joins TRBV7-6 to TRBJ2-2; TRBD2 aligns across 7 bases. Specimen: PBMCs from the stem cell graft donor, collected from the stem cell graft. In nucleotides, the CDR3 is TGTGCCAGCAGCTCGAAGGGAGCGGGGCTGCACACCGGGGAGCTGTTTTTT. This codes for CASSSKGAGLHTGELFF.